Sequencing of this T cell receptor beta chain was carried out in a study of blood T cells in healthy people across ages (dated by TCRdb to between 2014 and 2017). Some background on the complete study: In model experiments, template switching captured about one uniquely barcoded TCR beta cDNA molecule for every two T cells. Using deep sequencing normalized with unique cDNA molecular identifiers, the study measured how TCR beta repertoire diversity changes with age. The donors were divided into four age groups: young (average around 16 years), middle-aged (roughly 40), aged (about 56) and long-lived (roughly 88). Donors of different ages were randomly distributed across sequencing lanes to avoid experimental bias. Two additional independent replicas of 1 million unique cDNA reads from the same blood draw were analyzed for two donors (one aged 18 to 29 and one aged 80 or older).

This clonotype was seen a single time. Its recognized antigen is unknown. The input lacks base qualities; no much larger clone sits a single base away. The paper as a whole reports these results and caveats: As age increased, observed TCR beta diversity per million T cells dropped in a roughly linear way, and a significant reduction was already evident by age around 41. Estimates of total diversity from one million sequenced T cells were regarded as lower bounds and underestimates. The CMV infection status of donors was not known, potentially confounding age-related changes in expanded clonotypes. Compared with the aged group, the long-lived group had more naive CD4+ T cells, fewer expanded clones and increased TCR diversity, suggesting age selection. There was a strong correlation between observed TCR beta diversity and the percentage of naive T cells measured by flow cytometry. Because profiling used bulk unsorted PBMCs, naive and antigen-experienced compartments could not be compared conclusively.

The donors were roughly 38 Caucasian individuals from Russia, aged roughly 6 to 90 years, who were systemically healthy. Each donor gave ten milliliters of peripheral blood, drawn into EDTA-treated Vacutainer tubes. Ficoll-Paque density-gradient centrifugation was used to isolate PBMCs, with at least 7 million obtained per sample. Trizol reagent was used to extract total RNA from PBMCs, with at least 5.5 micrograms per sample. For every donor, an aliquot of PBMCs went through flow cytometry to measure the percentages of naive CD45RAhigh/CD27high T cells. Library preparation used 5' RACE. Sequencing instrument: Illumina HiSeq 2500. A second PCR of roughly 6 to 11 cycles was run with a J-beta primer mix and a sample-barcoded 5' primer. A template-switch 5' adaptor carrying 12 random nucleotides introduced a unique molecular identifier onto each TCR beta cDNA molecule. At least 3 million CDR3-containing paired-end reads were obtained from each sample. First-strand cDNA synthesis was performed from all RNA using the Mint cDNA synthesis kit, with priming by a TRBC-specific oligonucleotide. Following uracil-DNA glycosylase treatment, all cDNA underwent a first 18-cycle PCR with the universal primers M1SS and BC2_uni_R. The paper's data handling went like this. For normalization, 1 million high-quality reads, each with a distinct molecular identifier, were randomly selected from each sample. Reads with shared molecular identifiers were discarded instead of being binned into consensus sequences. MiTCR, set to a Q25 quality threshold and the strictest error-elimination algorithm, was used for CDR3 identification, clonotype clustering and error correction. Lower-bound total TCR beta diversity was estimated with a nonparametric unseen species model using Euler transformation. The public reads were reprocessed in TCRdb via fastp at Q25 and MiXCR, keeping in-frame beta chains. Every CDR3 protein is listed once, alongside the most common genes and DNA of its rows. What appears here as the V and J calls and clone size reflects TCRdb's work, not the paper's. Present in this sample are roughly 1.5 million distinct CDR3 sequences, about 45% of which were seen just once. Clones ranked in the top ten supply approximately 4% of the sample.

The CDR3 goes from the cysteine to the phenylalanine over 14 residues. Only the CDR3 region is kept as DNA, spanning 42 bases read in frame from base 1. CDR1 DFQATT and CDR2 SNEGSKA were looked up in the germline V gene (reference sequence). The sequencing input was blood. The sequence is built from TRBV20-1 and TRBJ2-7; no D segment can be confidently identified. The DNA end is more similar to TRBJ2-4, so the J call may be wrong. The sequence was obtained from a woman aged 18-35 years in good health. The DNA sequence is given as TGCAGTGCTAGAGATGAGGTAGCCAAAAACATTCAGTACTTC. This codes for CSARDEVAKNIQYF.